The 3 T cell receptor beta chains presented below share a single source sample, sequenced in a study of T cells after yellow fever vaccination. MiXCR, run by TCRdb on the 5' RACE reads, gives a single entry per CDR3 protein. The profile covers 120,000 or so distinct CDR3 sequences, with under 9% appearing a single time and 30% to 40% taken by the ten largest. Here the sequenced sample was CD8+ T cells sorted from PBMCs, taken on the day of the yellow fever booster vaccination. The receptors stem from a man between 18 and 35 years old who received the YFV17D yellow fever vaccine.

This clonotype was seen only a few times. The chain uses TRBV6-2 or TRBV6-3 and TRBJ2-7, with 11 positions matching TRBD1. Germline CDR1 is MNHEY and CDR2 is SVGEGT. The CDR3 is 15 amino acids. The V and J ends lost 2 bases and 2 bases, in that order; junction bases with no gene match: 2. This chain's CDR3 is CASSYRDRGTYEQYF. The CDR3 region has the DNA TGTGCCAGCAGTTACCGGGACAGGGGGACCTACGAGCAGTACTTC.

This clonotype has only one observation. V gene TRBV12-3 or TRBV12-4 combines with J gene TRBJ2-5; D is tentatively TRBD1 or TRBD2 (5 bases each). The CDR3 spans 13 residues. Trimming cost V 10 bases and J 7 bases, with 19 bases left between them. The CDR3 DNA is TGTGCCACGAACCGGGACGGGGACGGGACCCAGTACTTC. This gives the protein CATNRDGDGTQYF.

The chain joins TRBV27 to TRBJ1-5; D not certain. CDR3 length equals 12 residues. V lost 3 bases and J lost 7, with 7 bases in between. Germline values: CDR1 MNHEY, CDR2 SMNVEV (reference sequence). The CDR3 nucleotides are TGTGCCAGCAGTTTCCGAGGCCAGCCCCAGCATTTT. It translates to CASSFRGQPQHF.